Below are 23 T cell receptor beta chains sequenced from a single sample in a study of blood T cells in healthy people across ages. Primers used in a second PCR of roughly 6 to 12 cycles were a sample-barcoded 5' primer and a J-beta primer mix. TCRdb passed the 5' RACE reads through MiXCR, listing each CDR3 protein once. This table holds under 2 million distinct CDR3 sequences, about 35% found once. Sequencing used blood. These TCRs come from a woman in her 30s in good health.

Many counts were recorded for this clonotype. The V and J genes are TRBV5-1 and TRBJ1-1, with 8 bases aligning to TRBD1. CDR3 length equals 14 residues. The germline V gene encodes CDR1 SGHRS and CDR2 YFSETQ. Trimming took 4 bases from V and 4 from J; bases not matched to a gene: 6. CDR3 nucleotide sequence: TGCGCCAGCAGCGCCGGACAGGGTGGCACTGAAGCTTTCTTT. It translates to CASSAGQGGTEAFF.

This chain connects TRBV7-9 to TRBJ2-1, with 10 bases that match TRBD2. Germline V lookup: CDR1 SEHNR, CDR2 FQNEAQ (reference sequence). Losses at the gene ends were 3 bases for V and 2 bases for J; bases not matched to a gene: 7. The CDR3 extends over 17 amino acids. In nucleotides, the CDR3 is TGTGCCAGCAGCTTTCCCGCCGGACTAGCGGCCTACAATGAGCAGTTCTTC. It is translated as CASSFPAGLAAYNEQFF.

The CDR3 region is CASSYGGWGDEQYF. CDR3 bases: TGTGCCAGCAGCTACGGAGGGTGGGGGGATGAGCAGTACTTC. The rearrangement joins TRBV7-3 to TRBJ2-5, with a tentative D call TRBD2 (6 bases). Germline CDR1 is SGHTA and CDR2 is FQGTGA. The CDR3 runs to 14 residues. Trimming took 4 bases from V and 11 from J, leaving 20 bases between them.

This chain connects TRBV21-1 to TRBJ2-5; the DNA was not used to check the table's D call, TRBD1. The end of the DNA is better explained by TRBJ2-7, so the J call may be wrong. TRBV21-1 is a pseudogene. CDR3 length: 11 amino acids. CDR3 DNA sequence: TGTGCCAGCAGCAAAAAGGGCGAGCAGTACTTC. This gives the protein CASSKKGEQYF.

This clonotype was seen only once. One junction end disagrees with the germline gene, perhaps due to a read error. The rearrangement links TRBV10-3 to TRBJ2-7, with D unclear. Germline loops: CDR1 ENHRY, CDR2 SYGVKD. CDR3 length: 14 amino acids. This CDR3 is CAVSRTDGTYEQYF. The CDR3 DNA reads as TGTGCCGTCAGCCGTACGGACGGTACCTACGAGCAGTACTTC.

The rearrangement uses TRBV7-3 and TRBJ2-1; D gene uncertain. CDR1 SGHTA and CDR2 FQGTGA come from the germline V gene. This CDR3 has 14 amino acids. Trimming shortened V by 1 base and J by 2 bases, and 6 bases separated the two germline ends. The CDR3 reads CASSLSVAYNEQFF. The CDR3 DNA follows: TGTGCCAGCAGCTTAAGTGTAGCCTACAATGAGCAGTTCTTC.

This clonotype came up many times. The chain carries TRBV24-1 and TRBJ2-1; 11 bases are a match to TRBD2. V lost 7 bases and J lost 4; bases outside the gene matches: 5. The CDR3 loop spans 15 amino acids. The germline gives CDR1 KGHDR, CDR2 SFDVKD. The CDR3 DNA reads as TGTGCCACCAGCGGGCTAGCGGGGGGTTACAATGAGCAGTTCTTC. Residues: CATSGLAGGYNEQFF.

The chain has TRBV19 and TRBJ2-1; the D is unclear. Germline CDR1 is LNHDA and CDR2 is SQIVND (reference sequence). The CDR3 has 13 amino acids. The V end lost 3 bases, the J end lost 7 bases, and 10 bases lay between the germline ends. The CDR3 reads CASSIDTVNEQFF. Written as DNA, the CDR3 is TGTGCCAGTAGTATCGACACGGTTAATGAGCAGTTCTTC.

V gene TRBV11-2 combines with J gene TRBJ2-1; no definite D call. This CDR3 has 16 amino acids. The germline V gene has CDR1 SGHAT and CDR2 FQNNGV. V lost 5 bases and J 9 bases, leaving 23 bases between the germline ends. The CDR3 region has the DNA TGTGCCAGCAGCGAAAACCAGTCACCTGGATCGGGTGAGCAGTTCTTC. Translated, it gives CASSENQSPGSGEQFF.

V is TRBV11-1 and J is TRBJ2-1, with 7 bases matching TRBD1. Trimming took 8 bases from V and 5 from J; bases not matched to a gene: 9. Germline values: CDR1 SGHAT, CDR2 FQDESV (reference sequence). This CDR3 has 14 residues. CDR3 in amino acids: CASSERDSHNEQFF. CDR3 sequence (DNA): TGTGCCAGCTCCGAGAGGGACAGCCACAATGAGCAGTTCTTC.

This clonotype was recorded at least ten times. The genes are TRBV7-9 and TRBJ2-1, with unresolved D. Germline V gives CDR1 SEHNR, CDR2 FQNEAQ (reference sequence). This CDR3 spans 11 amino acids. V lost 2 bases to trimming and J lost 10 bases, with 6 bases between them. CDR3 sequence (DNA): TGTGCCAGCAGCTTATCCGGGGAGCAGTTCTTC. This translates into CASSLSGEQFF.

CDR3 nucleotide sequence: TGCGCCAGCAGTGAGTCGAGGGGGGACACTGAAGCTTTCTTT. Translation: CASSESRGDTEAFF. The rearrangement links TRBV10-2 to TRBJ1-1, with D possibly TRBD1 on 6 matching bases. This CDR3 has 14 residues. Trimming left V 0 bases short and J 3 bases short, with 8 bases between. Germline V gives CDR1 WSHSY, CDR2 SAAADI.

V gene TRBV13 combines with J gene TRBJ2-7; the D gene could be TRBD1 or TRBD2 (6 bases each). Germline V gene sequence: CDR1 PRHDT, CDR2 FYEKMQ (reference sequence). The CDR3 spans 15 residues. V was shortened by 4 bases and J by 3 bases, with 16 bases between the two germline ends. The CDR3 DNA reads as TGTGCCAGCAGCTCGACAGGAGGGAGGTACTACGAGCAGTACTTC. Its translation is CASSSTGGRYYEQYF.

As to this clonotype: A read error may be the cause here, since a much bigger clone is one base away. The genes are TRBV4-1 and TRBJ2-5; possibly TRBD2 for D (6 bases). This CDR3 contains 16 residues. The germline gives CDR1 MGHRA, CDR2 YSYEKL. This CDR3 is CASSQGTGRAWEIQYF. For the CDR3, the DNA is TGCGCCAGCAGCCAAGGGACCGGGAGAGCTTGGGAGATCCAGTACTTC.

The V gene is TRBV7-9, the J gene TRBJ1-2; tentatively, D is TRBD1 (6 bases). V was clipped by 4 bases and J by 0 bases, with 12 bases between them. The length of the CDR3 is 15 residues. From germline, CDR1 is SEHNR and CDR2 FQNEAQ (reference sequence). In nucleotides, the CDR3 is TGTGCCAGCAGCTCCAATTGGGACACTAACTATGGCTACACCTTC. Protein sequence: CASSSNWDTNYGYTF.

This clonotype was observed a handful of times. The rearrangement links TRBV20-1 to TRBJ1-5; no reliable D call. Trimming stripped 3 bases from V and 5 bases from J, with 11 bases between. Looked up from germline, CDR1 is DFQATT and CDR2 is SNEGSKA (reference sequence). The CDR3 covers 13 residues. For the CDR3, the DNA is TGCAGTGCTAGCCGAGGGAGAGATCAGCCCCAGCATTTT. Its protein product is CSASRGRDQPQHF.

The CDR3 nucleotides read TGCGCCAGCAGCCCAGATCCGCGGGGAGGCACTGAAGCTTTCTTT. It specifies CASSPDPRGGTEAFF. The V gene is TRBV5-1, the J gene TRBJ1-1, with D unresolved. Per the germline V gene, CDR1 is SGHRS and CDR2 is YFSETQ. The V and J ends lost 4 bases and 4 bases respectively, with 17 bases between them. This CDR3 is 15 amino acids long.

J is TRBJ2-7 and V is TRBV18; 7 positions match TRBD2. The CDR3 runs 15 residues. The junction had 11 bases not matched to a gene; V was cut back by 6 bases and J by 3 bases. Looked up from germline, CDR1 is KGHSH and CDR2 is LQKENI. CDR3 in DNA: TGTGCCAGCTCCCCCGGGGGGATAAGCCTCTACGAGCAGTACTTC. It encodes CASSPGGISLYEQYF.

The CDR3 sequence: CASSYLAGSVDEQFF. CDR3 DNA: TGCGCCAGCAGCTACCTAGCGGGTTCCGTCGATGAGCAGTTCTTC. V usage is TRBV4-1 and J usage is TRBJ2-1, with 8 nucleotides matching TRBD2. The junction had 11 bases not matched to a gene; V was cut back by 5 bases and J by 8 bases. This CDR3 has 15 amino acids. CDR1 is MGHRA and CDR2 is YSYEKL in the germline V gene.

This sequence joins TRBV19 and TRBJ2-1; no definite D call. The V gene lost 5 bases and the J gene lost 8 bases, with 16 bases spanning the gap. The germline CDR1 and CDR2 sequences are LNHDA and SQIVND (reference sequence). CDR3 size: 14 residues. The CDR3 loop reads CASSRPESGDEQFF. The CDR3 DNA sequence: TGTGCCAGTAGTCGACCTGAAAGTGGCGATGAGCAGTTCTTC.

The V call is TRBV30, the J call TRBJ2-5; no clear D gene. TRBJ2-7 explains the end of the DNA better; the J call may be wrong. This CDR3 contains 14 residues. The V gene's germline CDR1 is GTSNPN and CDR2 SVGIG (reference sequence). CDR3 in DNA: TGTGCCTGGAGTGTTACGACCGGACGCTACGAGCAGTACTTC. Translating it yields CAWSVTTGRYEQYF.

This chain links TRBV20-1 with TRBJ2-1; 11 bases are shared with TRBD2. CDR3 size: 16 residues. Unmatched junction bases numbered 10, after V lost 5 bases and J lost 4 bases. Germline loops: CDR1 DFQATT, CDR2 SNEGSKA (reference sequence). The chain's CDR3 is CSADGSSGGPYNEQFF. The CDR3 nucleotides read TGCAGTGCTGATGGGTCTAGCGGGGGGCCATACAATGAGCAGTTCTTC.

This clonotype was seen a handful of times. The chain links TRBV7-9 to TRBJ1-1; the D is unclear. V was shortened by 3 bases and J by 1 base, with 9 bases between the two germline ends. Germline loops: CDR1 SEHNR, CDR2 FQNEAQ (reference sequence). The CDR3 is 14 amino acids. This CDR3 is CASSFSDANTEAFF. In DNA form, the CDR3 reads TGTGCCAGCAGCTTTTCGGACGCGAACACTGAAGCTTTCTTT. Full variable domain (rest looked up from reference TRBV7-9 and TRBJ1-1): DTGVSQNPRHKITKRGQNVTFRCDPISEHNRLYWYRQTLGQGPEFLTYFQNEAQLEKSRLLSDRFSAERPKGSFSTLEIQRTEQGDSAMYLCASSFSDANTEAFFGQGTRLTVV.